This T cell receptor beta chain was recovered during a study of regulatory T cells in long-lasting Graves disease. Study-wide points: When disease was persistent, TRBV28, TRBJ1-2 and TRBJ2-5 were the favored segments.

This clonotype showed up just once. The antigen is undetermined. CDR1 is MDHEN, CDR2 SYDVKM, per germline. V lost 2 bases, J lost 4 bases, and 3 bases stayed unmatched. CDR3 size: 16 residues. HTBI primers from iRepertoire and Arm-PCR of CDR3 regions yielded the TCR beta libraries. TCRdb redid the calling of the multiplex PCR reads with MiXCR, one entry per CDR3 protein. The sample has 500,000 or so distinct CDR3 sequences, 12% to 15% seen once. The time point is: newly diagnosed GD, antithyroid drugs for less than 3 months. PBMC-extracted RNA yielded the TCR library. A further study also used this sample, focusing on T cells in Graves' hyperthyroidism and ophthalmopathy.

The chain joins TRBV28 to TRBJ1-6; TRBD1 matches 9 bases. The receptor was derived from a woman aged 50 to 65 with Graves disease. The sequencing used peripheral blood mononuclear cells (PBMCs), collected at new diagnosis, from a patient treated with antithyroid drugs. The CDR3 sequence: CASSLVGQGYNSPLHF. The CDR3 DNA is TGTGCCAGCAGTTTAGTCGGACAGGGGTATAATTCACCCCTCCACTTT.